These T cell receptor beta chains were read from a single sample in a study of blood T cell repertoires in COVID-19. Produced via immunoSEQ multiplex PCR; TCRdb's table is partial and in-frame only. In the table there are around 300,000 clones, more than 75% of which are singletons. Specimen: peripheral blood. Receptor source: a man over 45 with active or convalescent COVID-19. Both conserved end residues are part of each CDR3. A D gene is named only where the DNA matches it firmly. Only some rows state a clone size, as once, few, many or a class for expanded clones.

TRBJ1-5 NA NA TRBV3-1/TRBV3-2 CASSQEGGHYSNQPQHF TGTGCCAGCAGCCAAGAAGGGGGACACTATAGCAATCAGCCCCAGCATTTT
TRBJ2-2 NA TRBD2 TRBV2 CASSVSGGNTGELFF TGTGCCAGCAGTGTTAGCGGGGGTAACACCGGGGAGCTGTTTTTT
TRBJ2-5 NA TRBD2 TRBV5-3 CARSLTSGRGGETQYF TGTGCCAGAAGCTTAACCTCCGGGAGGGGAGGAGAGACCCAGTACTTC
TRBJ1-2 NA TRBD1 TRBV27 CASSPDRGGYTF TGTGCCAGCAGTCCCGACAGGGGTGGCTACACCTTC
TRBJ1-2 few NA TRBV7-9 CASSMPGGYGYTF TGTGCCAGCAGCATGCCTGGCGGCTATGGCTACACCTTC
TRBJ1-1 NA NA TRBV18 CASSAASEMNTEAFF TGTGCCAGCTCAGCAGCCTCGGAGATGAACACTGAAGCTTTCTTT
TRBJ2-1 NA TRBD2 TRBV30 CAWSVSWGSGMDEQFF TGTGCCTGGAGTGTATCATGGGGGAGCGGGATGGATGAGCAGTTCTTC
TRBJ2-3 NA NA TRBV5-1 CASSLAGRPDTQYF TGCGCCAGCAGCTTGGCCGGTCGCCCAGATACGCAGTATTTT
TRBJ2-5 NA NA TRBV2 CASSAPPLGETQYF TGTGCCAGCAGTGCCCCCCCCCTAGGCGAGACCCAGTACTTC
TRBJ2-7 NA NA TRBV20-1 CSAPIADKQYF TGCAGTGCTCCCATAGCGGACAAGCAGTACTTC
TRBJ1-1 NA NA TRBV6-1 CASSEGGTNTEAFF TGTGCCAGCAGTGAAGGTGGCACCAACACTGAAGCTTTCTTT
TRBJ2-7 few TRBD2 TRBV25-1 CASSRGLAGNYEQYF TGTGCCAGCAGCCGCGGACTAGCGGGAAACTACGAGCAGTACTTC
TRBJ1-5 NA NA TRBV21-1 CASSKTLTGENQPQHF TGTGCCAGCAGCAAAACCCTGACAGGGGAAAATCAGCCCCAGCATTTT
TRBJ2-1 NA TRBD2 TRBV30 CAWSVRQAGDGGEQFF TGTGCCTGGAGTGTACGTCAAGCGGGGGATGGGGGTGAGCAGTTCTTC
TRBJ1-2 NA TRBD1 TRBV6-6 CASSGQGGVYYGYTF TGTGCCAGCAGTGGACAGGGAGGAGTATACTATGGCTACACCTTC
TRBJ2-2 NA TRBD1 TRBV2 CASSRGQGWPKELFF TGTGCCAGCAGTCGGGGACAGGGTTGGCCCAAGGAGCTGTTTTTT
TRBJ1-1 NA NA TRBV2 CASSERVQGTEAFF TGTGCCAGCAGTGAAAGGGTGCAGGGCACTGAAGCTTTCTTT
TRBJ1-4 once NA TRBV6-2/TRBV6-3 CASSYLTGANEKLFF TGTGCCAGCAGTTATTTGACCGGGGCTAATGAAAAACTGTTTTTT
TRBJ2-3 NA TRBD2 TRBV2 CASSEEGLAYTQYF TGTGCCAGCAGTGAAGAGGGACTAGCTTATACGCAGTATTTT
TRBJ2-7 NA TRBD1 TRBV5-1 CASSRVGTVNYEQYF TGCGCCAGCAGCCGCGTCGGGACAGTCAATTACGAGCAGTACTTC
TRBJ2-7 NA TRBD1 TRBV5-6 CASSNRDSYEQYF TGTGCCAGCAGCAACCGGGACAGCTACGAGCAGTACTTC
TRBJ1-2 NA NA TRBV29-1 CSADQGLGGYTF TGCAGCGCGGATCAGGGGCTGGGGGGCTACACCTTC
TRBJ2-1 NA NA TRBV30 CAWSLRGPYNEQFF TGTGCCTGGAGTCTGCGGGGGCCCTACAATGAGCAGTTCTTC
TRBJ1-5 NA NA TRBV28 CASRAGYSNQPQHF TGTGCCAGCAGGGCCGGGTATAGCAATCAGCCCCAGCATTTT
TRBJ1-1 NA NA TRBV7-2 CASSFLRQMNTEAFF TGTGCCAGCAGCTTCTTAAGACAGATGAACACTGAAGCTTTCTTT
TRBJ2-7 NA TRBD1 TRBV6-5 CASSLTGTASYEQYF TGTGCCAGCAGTCTGACCGGGACAGCCTCCTACGAGCAGTACTTC
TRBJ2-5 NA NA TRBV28 CASTRGQETQYF TGTGCCAGCACGCGGGGTCAAGAGACCCAGTACTTC